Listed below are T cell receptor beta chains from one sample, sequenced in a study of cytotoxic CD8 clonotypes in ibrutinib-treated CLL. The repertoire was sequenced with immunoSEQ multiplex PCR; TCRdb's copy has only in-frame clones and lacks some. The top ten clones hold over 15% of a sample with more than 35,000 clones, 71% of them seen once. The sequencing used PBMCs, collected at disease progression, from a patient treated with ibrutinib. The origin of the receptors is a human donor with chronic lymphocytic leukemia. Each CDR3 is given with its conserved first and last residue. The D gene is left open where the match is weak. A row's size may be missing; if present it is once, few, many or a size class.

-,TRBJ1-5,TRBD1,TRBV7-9,CASSSGQGVQPQHF,TGTGCCAGCAGCTCCGGACAGGGAGTGCAGCCCCAGCATTTT
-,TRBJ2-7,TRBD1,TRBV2,CASLGTGFGRDTYEQYF,TGTGCCAGCCTCGGGACAGGATTCGGTCGCGACACCTACGAGCAGTACTTC
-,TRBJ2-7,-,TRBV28,CASGPYEQYF,TGTGCCAGCGGCCCCTACGAGCAGTACTTC
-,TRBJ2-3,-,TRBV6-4,CASSDGSGFGDTQYF,TGTGCCAGCAGTGACGGGTCAGGGTTTGGAGATACGCAGTATTTT
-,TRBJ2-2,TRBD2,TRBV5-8,CASSRGLAGSGGELFF,TGTGCCAGCAGCCGGGGACTAGCGGGTTCGGGCGGGGAGCTGTTTTTT
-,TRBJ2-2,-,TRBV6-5,CASSTLGGDGELFF,TGTGCCAGCAGTACTTTAGGGGGGGACGGGGAGCTGTTTTTT
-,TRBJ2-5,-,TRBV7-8,CASTDGVSGGETQYF,TGTGCCAGCACCGACGGGGTTAGCGGCGGGGAGACCCAGTACTTC
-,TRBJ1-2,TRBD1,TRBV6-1,CASTDRVGGYTF,TGTGCCAGCACCGACAGGGTCGGCGGCTACACCTTC
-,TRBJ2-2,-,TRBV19,CASMLTSQNTGELFF,TGTGCCAGTATGTTGACTAGTCAGAACACCGGGGAGCTGTTTTTT
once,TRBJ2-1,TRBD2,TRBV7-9,CASSLVASGTEQFF,TGTGCCAGCAGCTTAGTCGCTAGCGGCACTGAGCAGTTCTTC
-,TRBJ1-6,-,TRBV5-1,CASSLGLRSPLHF,TGCGCCAGCAGCCTGGGACTCCGTTCACCCCTCCACTTT
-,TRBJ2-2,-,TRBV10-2,CASSDILGVNTGELFF,TGCGCCAGCAGTGACATCTTGGGGGTCAACACCGGGGAGCTGTTTTTT
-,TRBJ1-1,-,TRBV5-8,CASSLAASRPNTEAFF,TGTGCCAGCAGCTTGGCAGCATCTAGGCCAAACACTGAAGCTTTCTTT
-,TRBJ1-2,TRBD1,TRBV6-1,CASRDTGEIAYGYTF,TGTGCCAGCAGGGATACAGGGGAAATTGCCTATGGCTACACCTTC
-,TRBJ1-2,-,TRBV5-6,CASSSTWDANYGYTF,TGTGCCAGCAGCTCTACATGGGATGCTAACTATGGCTACACCTTC
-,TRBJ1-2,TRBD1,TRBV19,CASSRKGAGYTF,TGTGCCAGTAGCCGGAAGGGGGCTGGCTACACCTTC
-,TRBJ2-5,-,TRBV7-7,CASSLRETETQYF,TGTGCTAGCAGCTTACGGGAAACGGAGACCCAGTACTTC
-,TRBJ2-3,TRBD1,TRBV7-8,CASSLGPRRQGSTSDTQYF,TGTGCCAGCAGCTTAGGCCCCCGCCGACAGGGGTCCACTTCAGATACGCAGTATTTT
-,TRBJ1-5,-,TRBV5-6,CASSWGSNQPQHF,TGTGCCAGCAGCTGGGGGAGCAATCAGCCCCAGCATTTT
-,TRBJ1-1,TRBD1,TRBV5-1,CASSQNPNTGTVEFFF,TGCGCCAGCAGCCAAAACCCCAATACCGGGACAGTCGAATTTTTCTTT
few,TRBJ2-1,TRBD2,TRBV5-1,CASSLGGTSDHEQFF,TGCGCCAGCAGCTTGGGGGGGACTAGCGACCATGAGCAGTTCTTC
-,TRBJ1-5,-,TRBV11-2,CASSLGSDQPQHF,TGTGCCAGCAGCTTAGGCAGTGATCAGCCCCAGCATTTT
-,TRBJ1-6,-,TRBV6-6,CASSPQGDYNSPLHF,TGTGCCAGCAGTCCCCAGGGAGACTATAATTCACCCCTCCACTTT
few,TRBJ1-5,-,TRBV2,CASQWQAGRQPQHF,TGTGCCAGCCAATGGCAGGCAGGGCGTCAGCCCCAGCATTTT
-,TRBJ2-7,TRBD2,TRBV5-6,CASSQAGGLNYEQYF,TGTGCCAGCAGCCAAGCGGGGGGCCTTAACTACGAGCAGTACTTC
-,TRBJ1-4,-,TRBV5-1,CASSPGGARPEKLFF,TGCGCCAGCAGCCCTGGGGGGGCGCGACCTGAAAAACTGTTTTTT
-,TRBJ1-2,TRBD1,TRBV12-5,CASGFPQGGNYGYTF,TGTGCTAGTGGTTTCCCCCAGGGGGGAAACTATGGCTACACCTTC
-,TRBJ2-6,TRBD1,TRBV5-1,CASSSFQGAAGANVLTF,TGCGCCAGCAGCTCTTTTCAGGGGGCGGCTGGGGCCAACGTCCTGACTTTC
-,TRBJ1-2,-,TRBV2,CASRPPRGPVSYGYTF,TGTGCCAGCAGACCGCCAAGGGGCCCTGTCTCCTATGGCTACACCTTC
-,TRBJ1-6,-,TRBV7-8,CASSPHDLGSYNSPLHF,TGTGCCAGCAGCCCCCATGACTTGGGGTCCTATAATTCACCCCTCCACTTT
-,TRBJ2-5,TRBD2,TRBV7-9,CASSLTPSGAQYF,TGTGCCAGCAGCTTAACGCCCAGCGGGGCCCAGTACTTC
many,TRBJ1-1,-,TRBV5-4,CASSFVGTANTEAFF,TGTGCCAGCAGCTTCGTCGGGACGGCGAACACTGAAGCTTTCTTT
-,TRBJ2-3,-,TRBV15,CATSSRRTSNGDTQYF,TGTGCCACCAGCAGCCGGAGGACGTCAAATGGGGATACGCAGTATTTT
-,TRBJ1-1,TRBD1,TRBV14,CASSHRDRPYTEAFF,TGTGCCAGCAGCCACCGGGACAGACCCTACACTGAAGCTTTCTTT
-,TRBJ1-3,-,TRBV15,CATSKSPLTTGGNTIYF,TGTGCCACCAGCAAATCCCCCTTAACGACAGGCGGAAACACCATATATTTT
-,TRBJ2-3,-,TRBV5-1,CASSLTDSSTDTQYF,TGCGCCAGCAGCTTGACAGACTCTAGCACAGATACGCAGTATTTT
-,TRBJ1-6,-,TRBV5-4,CASSLGGGNSPLHF,TGTGCCAGCAGCTTAGGGGGGGGCAATTCACCCCTCCACTTT
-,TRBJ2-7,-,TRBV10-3,CAISESASGIYEQYF,TGTGCCATCAGTGAGTCAGCCTCAGGGATCTACGAGCAGTACTTC
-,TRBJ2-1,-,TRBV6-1,CASRGPGSYNEQFF,TGTGCCAGCAGAGGGCCCGGGTCCTACAATGAGCAGTTCTTC
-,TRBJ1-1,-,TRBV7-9,CASSLTPAFF,TGTGCCAGCAGCTTAACCCCAGCTTTCTTT
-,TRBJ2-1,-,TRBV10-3,CAISEGVAGGNEQFF,TGTGCCATCAGTGAGGGGGTGGCCGGAGGCAATGAGCAGTTCTTC